This TCR beta chain was identified in a study of blood T cell repertoires in COVID-19. Study overall: Specimens from acute and convalescent COVID-19 originated in the United States, Italy and Spain. PBMCs, B-cell-depleted T cells, or T cells were the source of the cDNA or gDNA that made up the material.

As processed by the authors: Using reference gene primer amplification, nucleated cell counts were estimated. The table came from immunoSEQ multiplex PCR; TCRdb's copy has only in-frame clones and leaves some out. V, J and clone size are those of that table, while D and trimming were read from the DNA. The sample has about 110,000 clones; about four fifths are singletons. V gave up 7 bases and J gave up 4 bases, with 10 bases separating them. This CDR3 is built from 12 residues. Germline CDR1 reads SNHLY; CDR2 reads FYNNEI. The sample was peripheral blood. This clonotype was sampled from a woman between 70 and 85 years old with acute or convalescent COVID-19. The chain employs TRBV2 and TRBJ1-2; D remains unclear. The CDR3 DNA reads TGTGCCAGCAAGATTCCAGGCTATGGCTACACCTTC. Translation gives CASKIPGYGYTF.